This T cell receptor beta chain was sequenced during a study of blood T cell repertoires in COVID-19. The germline gives CDR1 SGHAT, CDR2 FQNNGV. CDR3 size: 16 residues. The V and J ends lost 1 base and 2 bases respectively, with 12 bases between them. Generated by immunoSEQ multiplex PCR, the TCRdb table keeps only in-frame clones and is missing some. This sample yields some 140,000 clones, of which roughly 80% are seen a single time; over 25% belongs to the top ten. The sequence came from a woman aged 55-70 years with acute or convalescent COVID-19. V is TRBV11-2 and J is TRBJ1-3, with D possibly being TRBD1 (6 bases). The sequenced sample consisted of peripheral blood. The CDR3 DNA is TGTGCCAGCAGCTTAGGCAAAGGGGGGGCTGGAAACACCATATATTTT. This translates into CASSLGKGGAGNTIYF. The variable domain in full, completed from reference TRBV11-2 and TRBJ1-3, reads EAGVAQSPRYKIIEKRQSVAFWCNPISGHATLYWYQQILGQGPKLLIQFQNNGVVDDSQLPKDRFSAERLKGVDSTLKIQPAKLEDSAVYLCASSLGKGGAGNTIYFGEGSWLTVV.